Listed below are T cell receptor beta chains from one sample, sequenced in a study of blood T cell repertoires in COVID-19. TCRdb's table, derived via immunoSEQ multiplex PCR, lists solely in-frame clones and lacks some. The table includes roughly 30,000 clones, roughly 90% detected once. Sequenced: peripheral blood. These receptors were obtained from a human donor in a cohort sampled during active COVID-19. Both conserved end residues are part of each CDR3. Fields, in order: J gene, D gene, V gene, clone size, CDR3 protein, CDR3 DNA. D genes are given only for firm matches. Only part of the rows carry a size: once, few, many, or a class if the clone is expanded.

TRBJ1-2	NA	TRBV11-2	NA	CASSLGAGVYGYTF	TGTGCCAGCAGCTTAGGGGCAGGGGTCTATGGCTACACCTTC
TRBJ1-2	TRBD1	TRBV4-1	NA	CASSQHQDRGLGYTF	TGCGCCAGCAGCCAGCACCAGGACAGGGGGCTGGGCTACACCTTC
TRBJ2-2	NA	TRBV4-2	few	CASSQVIQGGAGELFF	TGTGCCAGCAGCCAAGTAATACAGGGCGGCGCCGGGGAGCTGTTTTTT
TRBJ2-1	TRBD1	TRBV12-3/TRBV12-4	NA	CASSLNGQGEFF	TGTGCCAGCAGTTTAAATGGACAGGGTGAGTTCTTC
TRBJ1-5	NA	TRBV28	NA	CASSWGTGPNQPQHF	TGTGCCAGCAGTTGGGGTACAGGGCCCAATCAGCCCCAGCATTTT
TRBJ2-7	NA	TRBV28	NA	CASSSRGTYEQYF	TGTGCCAGCAGTTCCCGCGGTACCTACGAGCAGTACTTC
TRBJ1-1	NA	TRBV11-2	NA	CASSLYRNTEAFF	TGTGCCAGCAGCTTATACAGAAACACTGAAGCTTTCTTT
TRBJ2-5	NA	TRBV9	once	CASRGPETQYF	TGTGCCAGCAGGGGCCCAGAGACCCAGTACTTC
TRBJ2-1	TRBD2	TRBV12-3/TRBV12-4	NA	CASSSLGGGKQFF	TGTGCCAGCAGTTCCCTCGGGGGGGGCAAGCAGTTCTTC
TRBJ2-5	TRBD2	TRBV5-4	NA	CASSLGRGLAGKETQYF	TGTGCCAGCAGCTTGGGCAGGGGACTAGCGGGGAAAGAGACCCAGTACTTC
TRBJ2-5	NA	TRBV2	NA	CASGPDREETQYF	TGTGCCAGCGGGCCCGACAGAGAAGAGACCCAGTACTTC
TRBJ1-5	NA	TRBV10-2	NA	CASKALDWDQPQHF	TGCGCCAGCAAGGCGCTAGACTGGGATCAGCCCCAGCATTTT
TRBJ2-2	NA	TRBV5-1	NA	CASSLAGNPEGELFF	TGCGCCAGCAGCTTGGCCGGGAATCCCGAGGGGGAGCTGTTTTTT
TRBJ2-3	NA	TRBV5-1	once	CASSAVNTDTQYF	TGCGCCAGCAGCGCGGTTAACACAGATACGCAGTATTTT
TRBJ2-7	TRBD1	TRBV11-2	NA	CASSQGQGNYEQYF	TGTGCCAGCAGCCAGGGACAGGGAAACTACGAGCAGTACTTC
TRBJ1-2	NA	TRBV30	NA	CAWDGVNYGYTF	TGTGCCTGGGACGGGGTTAACTATGGCTACACCTTC
TRBJ2-7	NA	TRBV5-1	once	CASSLDGEQYF	TGCGCCAGCAGCTTGGACGGGGAGCAGTACTTC
TRBJ1-5	NA	TRBV21-1	NA	CASSKVGDRQGTLGNQPQHF	TGTGCCAGCAGCAAAGTTGGTGATAGACAGGGGACGTTGGGCAATCAGCCCCAGCATTTT
TRBJ2-1	NA	TRBV7-6	NA	CASSLGGGYYNEQFF	TGTGCCAGCAGCTTAGGTGGGGGCTACTACAATGAGCAGTTCTTC
TRBJ1-1	NA	TRBV19	NA	CASSRGPWADAEAFF	TGTGCCAGTAGTAGGGGCCCTTGGGCAGACGCTGAAGCTTTCTTT
TRBJ2-5	TRBD2	TRBV7-2	NA	CASSSGPGLARETQYF	TGTGCCAGCAGCTCCGGCCCCGGACTAGCGAGAGAGACCCAGTACTTC
TRBJ2-7	TRBD1	TRBV5-5	NA	CASSLVGGHEQYF	TGTGCCAGCAGCTTGGTAGGGGGCCACGAGCAGTACTTC